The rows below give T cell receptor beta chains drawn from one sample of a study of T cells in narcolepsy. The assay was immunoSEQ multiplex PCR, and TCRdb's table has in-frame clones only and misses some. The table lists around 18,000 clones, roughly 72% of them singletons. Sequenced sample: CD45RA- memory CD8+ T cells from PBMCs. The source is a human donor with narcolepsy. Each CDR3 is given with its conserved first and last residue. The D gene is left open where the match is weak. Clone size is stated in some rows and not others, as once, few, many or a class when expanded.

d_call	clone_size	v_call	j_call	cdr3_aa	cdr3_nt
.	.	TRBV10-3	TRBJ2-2	CAISEGEDRELFF	TGTGCCATCAGTGAGGGGGAGGACCGGGAGCTGTTTTTT
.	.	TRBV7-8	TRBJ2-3	CASSLEPGKILYQDTQYF	TGTGCCAGCAGCTTAGAGCCTGGAAAAATACTTTATCAGGATACGCAGTATTTT
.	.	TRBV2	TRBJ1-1	CASRYTEAFF	TGTGCCAGCAGATACACTGAAGCTTTCTTT
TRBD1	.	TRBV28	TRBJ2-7	CASSSHNRDRGHEQYF	TGTGCCAGCAGTTCCCACAATCGGGACAGGGGCCACGAGCAGTACTTC
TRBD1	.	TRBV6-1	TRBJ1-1	CASSGGTETEAFF	TGTGCCAGCAGTGGAGGGACAGAAACTGAAGCTTTCTTT
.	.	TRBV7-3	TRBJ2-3	CASSLGGNTDTQYF	TGTGCCAGCAGTCTGGGGGGAAACACAGATACGCAGTATTTT
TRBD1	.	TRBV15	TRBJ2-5	CATSRDRGRETQYF	TGTGCCACCAGCAGGGACAGGGGACGGGAGACCCAGTACTTC
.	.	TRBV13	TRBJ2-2	CASSLGPPGSGTGELFF	TGTGCCAGCAGCTTAGGCCCGCCAGGGTCGGGCACCGGGGAGCTGTTTTTT
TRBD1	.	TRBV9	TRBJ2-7	CASSVEGQPPYEQYF	TGTGCCAGCAGCGTAGAGGGACAGCCGCCTTACGAGCAGTACTTC
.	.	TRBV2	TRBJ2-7	CASTNPGQSYEQYF	TGTGCCAGCACCAACCCGGGGCAGTCCTACGAGCAGTACTTC
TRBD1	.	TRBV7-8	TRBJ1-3	CASSLMRGRGPKTNTIYF	TGTGCCAGCAGCTTAATGAGGGGGCGAGGGCCCAAAACAAACACCATATATTTT
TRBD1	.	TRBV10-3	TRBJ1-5	CAIIPRGRNQPQHF	TGTGCCATCATCCCCAGGGGGCGGAATCAGCCCCAGCATTTT
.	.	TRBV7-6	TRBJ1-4	CASSLAGETNEKLFF	TGTGCCAGCAGCTTAGCGGGGGAAACTAATGAAAAACTGTTTTTT
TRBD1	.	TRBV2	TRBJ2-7	CASRAGTGGYEQYF	TGTGCCAGCAGAGCCGGGACAGGGGGTTACGAGCAGTACTTC
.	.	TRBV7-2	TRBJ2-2	CASSLGQEDLRELFF	TGTGCCAGCAGCTTAGGACAGGAAGATTTGCGGGAGCTGTTTTTT
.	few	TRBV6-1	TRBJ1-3	CASLGPGRNTIYF	TGTGCCAGCCTAGGACCCGGCAGAAACACCATATATTTT
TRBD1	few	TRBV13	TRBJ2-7	CASSGTGGYHEQYF	TGTGCCAGCAGCGGGACAGGGGGCTACCACGAGCAGTACTTC
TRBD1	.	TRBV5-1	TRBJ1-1	CASRLGQYNTEAFF	TGCGCCAGCAGGTTGGGACAGTACAACACTGAAGCTTTCTTT
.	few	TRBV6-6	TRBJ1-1	CASTEPRGGPVTEAFF	TGTGCCAGCACCGAACCCCGGGGGGGGCCGGTCACTGAAGCTTTCTTT
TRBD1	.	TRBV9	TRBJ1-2	CASSLQGYYGYTF	TGTGCCAGCAGCTTACAGGGGTACTATGGCTACACCTTC
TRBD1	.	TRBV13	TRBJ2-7	CASRVQGDYEQYF	TGTGCCAGCAGGGTTCAGGGGGATTACGAGCAGTACTTC
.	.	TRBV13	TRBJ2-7	CASSSGTPGEQYF	TGTGCCAGCAGCTCCGGGACCCCCGGCGAGCAGTACTTC
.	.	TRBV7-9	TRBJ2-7	CASSLVPGVGHEQYF	TGTGCCAGCAGCTTAGTGCCGGGAGTAGGGCACGAGCAGTACTTC
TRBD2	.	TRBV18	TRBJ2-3	CASSRVAGRADTQYF	TGTGCCAGCTCACGGGTAGCGGGAAGGGCAGATACGCAGTATTTT
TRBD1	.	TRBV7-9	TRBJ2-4	CASSSGQGQRRDIQYF	TGTGCCAGCAGCTCTGGACAGGGACAGCGAAGGGACATTCAGTACTTC
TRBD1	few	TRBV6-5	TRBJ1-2	CASSWRQGPLFCTF	TGTGCCAGCAGTTGGCGACAGGGCCCTCTGTTTTGTACCTTC
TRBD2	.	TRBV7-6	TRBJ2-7	CASSYGEGDEQYF	TGTGCCAGCAGCTACGGGGAGGGAGACGAGCAGTACTTC
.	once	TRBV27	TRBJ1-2	CASSFRGASLYGYTF	TGTGCCAGCAGTTTCCGAGGGGCGAGTCTCTATGGCTACACCTTC
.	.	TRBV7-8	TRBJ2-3	CASSRYSSDTQYF	TGTGCCAGCAGCCGATATTCGTCAGATACGCAGTATTTT
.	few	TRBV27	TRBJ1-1	CASSHRAGRNTEAFF	TGTGCCAGCAGTCACCGAGCGGGACGGAACACTGAAGCTTTCTTT
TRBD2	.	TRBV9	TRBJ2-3	CASSVVAGEDTQYF	TGTGCCAGCAGCGTAGTAGCGGGAGAAGATACGCAGTATTTT
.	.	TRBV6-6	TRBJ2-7	CASSYNPGDEQYF	TGTGCCAGCAGTTACAACCCAGGAGACGAGCAGTACTTC
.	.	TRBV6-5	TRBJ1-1	CATSLGLNTEAFF	TGTGCCACCAGCCTGGGGTTGAACACTGAAGCTTTCTTT
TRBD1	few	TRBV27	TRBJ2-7	CASSLRDRGPGEQYF	TGTGCCAGCAGTCTCCGGGACAGGGGGCCGGGGGAGCAGTACTTC
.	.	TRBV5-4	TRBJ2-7	CASSFRSDEQYF	TGTGCCAGCAGCTTTAGGTCCGACGAGCAGTACTTC
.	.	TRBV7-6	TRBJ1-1	CASSLDQGWNTEAFF	TGTGCCAGCAGCTTAGATCAGGGGTGGAACACTGAAGCTTTCTTT
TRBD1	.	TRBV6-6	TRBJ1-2	CASGTGGYGYTF	TGTGCCAGCGGGACAGGGGGTTATGGCTACACCTTC
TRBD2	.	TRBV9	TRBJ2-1	CASRGSGGIYNEQFF	TGTGCCAGCAGGGGAAGCGGGGGGATTTACAATGAGCAGTTCTTC
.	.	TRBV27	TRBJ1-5	CASSLNIVHQPQHF	TGTGCCAGCAGTTTAAATATCGTGCATCAGCCCCAGCATTTT